This T cell receptor (beta chain) came from a study of graft-versus-host responses after intestinal transplantation (dated by TCRdb to the early 2020s). Some background on the complete study: Multivisceral, liver-intestinal, or isolated intestinal transplants were received by the recipients. Anti-thymocyte globulin induction was given to all recipients, followed by maintenance tacrolimus and steroids for 2 to 3 years. After intestinal transplantation, graft-versus-host and host-versus-graft alloreactive T cell clones were followed in the graft, circulation and bone marrow using bulk TCR-beta CDR3 sequencing. To identify alloreactive clones, pre-transplant mixed lymphocyte reaction products were sequenced and compared with unstimulated pre-transplant donor and recipient T cells. The cohort enrolled under 25 intestinal transplant recipients including one retransplant, and a few patients lacking pretransplant specimens were excluded. Donor T cell macrochimerism was defined as a peak of at least 4% donor T cells among recipient peripheral blood mononuclear cells. Rather than going through the commercial service, samples from three later patients were sequenced in-house on an Illumina MiSeq and processed with MiXCR.

About this clone: The antigen it binds to is not known. Per-nucleotide qualities are absent, and no much larger clonotype sits a single base away.

Taken with the paper, the label for time point translates to: cells obtained before transplantation from donor or recipient. CD3+CD4+ and CD3+CD8+ populations were FACS-sorted from unstimulated pre-transplant donor and recipient cells taken from spleen or lymph nodes. The paper's findings and limits, for the study overall: Early after transplant, declines in HvG clones were associated with peak levels of circulating GvH clones. Patients with donor T cell macrochimerism had high GvH to HvG T cell clonal ratios in their allografts. The conclusions were limited by the relatively low number and heterogeneity of the intestinal transplant patients. GvH clones were detected in recipient bone marrow, and some of these GvH clones were observed earlier in ileal mucosa or blood, consistent with an intestinal mucosal origin.

CDR1 and CDR2 are read off the germline V gene as MNHEY and SVGAGI. Counted from cysteine to phenylalanine, this CDR3 has 15 amino acids. Only the CDR3 DNA stays, 45 bases, in frame from base 1. Cut back by 7 bases and 8 bases, the V and J ends lie 23 bases apart. Library preparation was by the immunoSEQ multiplex PCR assay. For most patients, genomic DNA was isolated with the Qiagen DNeasy Blood and Tissue Kit and sent frozen to Adaptive Biotechnologies for TCR sequencing. Adaptive Biotechnologies carried out high-throughput TCR-beta CDR3 sequencing of genomic DNA for most patients. As for the original processing: TCR sequencing data for some 17 patients were retrieved from Adaptive's ImmunoSEQ software; a few other patients were processed with MiXCR and VDJtools. CD4 versus CD8 sorting errors were corrected by removing sequences found in both subsets at a frequency ratio below 5:1. Because the origin of CDR3 nucleotide sequences shared between donor and recipient could not be assigned, those sequences were removed. To count as alloreactive, a clone needed at least 2-fold expansion over unstimulated cells and a minimum CFSE-low frequency of 0.002% (template counts) or 0.001% (read counts). Mappable clones were those detected in sequenced pre-transplant spleen, lymph node, or MLR CFSE-low populations of the donor or recipient. The cumulative frequency of alloreactive clones was calculated as a percentage of all sequences, weighted by copy number. The table was pulled from immuneACCESS by TCRdb, which kept in-frame rearrangements only. Such tables lose some clones; where checked, under half of the loss comes from unresolved V genes, and the rest has no known cause. The DNA gave D and trimming, while V, J and clone size come from that table. The sample table records 100,000 or so clones; approximately 90% of these occur just once. Around 0.17% of the sample is in the top ten clones.

The material sequenced was unstimulated CD4+ T cells sorted from spleen or lymph node cells, taken before intestinal transplant. The receptor was isolated from a human donor who received an intestinal transplant. This chain joins TRBV6-5 to TRBJ1-2, with no confidently assigned D gene. The nucleotides are TGTGCCAGCACCCTCAGTGTTTTCGGTAGCGGGGGCTACACCTTC. It is translated as CASTLSVFGSGGYTF.